This T cell receptor beta chain was recorded in a study of CD8 T cells in ankylosing spondylitis. Notes on this clonotype: Antigen: not known. This likely comes from a read error, as the CDR3 has no conserved phenylalanine or tryptophan at its end. The limits of the CDR3 on the DNA are not certain, so only TCRdb's listed CDR3 is given.

Regarding the study as a whole: A subset of motif variants has previously been described in the synovial fluid and blood of reactive arthritis. Significant enrichment of disease-linked clones was reportedly seen in matched ankylosing spondylitis synovial fluid. Made up of eight or nine highly homologous variants, a TCR beta motif appeared characteristic of ankylosing spondylitis blood.

Quantitative barcoded 5'-RACE was used to prepare TCR beta libraries. Via MiXCR, TCRdb re-called the 5' RACE reads, giving one row per CDR3 protein. The sample lists about 400,000 distinct CDR3 sequences; roughly 20% were seen once. A total of 11 residues make up the CDR3, ends included. Germline loops: CDR1 MNHGY, CDR2 SVAAGI. The chain carries TRBV6-9 and TRBJ2-7; the table's D call, TRBD2, has no DNA check behind it. The TCR comes from a male donor with ankylosing spondylitis or in good health (not recorded which). Specimen: blood, either unsorted or a sorted T cell fraction (not recorded which). The CDR3 sequence is CASSTRDSRRL.